Listed here are 5 T cell receptor beta chains from one sample, sequenced in a study of CD8+CD57+ T cells in acquired aplastic anemia. Genomic DNA templated the TCR beta VDJ and CDR3 profiling. TCRdb ran MiXCR on the reads and lists one entry per CDR3 protein. This table has some 220,000 distinct CDR3 sequences, around 32% appearing once. Sequencing input: sorted CD4+, CD8+, or CD8+CD57+ T cells (not recorded which) from PBMCs. The receptors were sampled from a human donor in good health, serving as a control.

V gene TRBV19 combines with J gene TRBJ2-3, with a possible D match to TRBD2 (5 bases). The CDR3 extends over 14 amino acids. Looked up from germline, CDR1 is LNHDA and CDR2 is SQIVND (reference sequence). Trimming took 9 bases from V and 6 from J, leaving 19 bases between them. The CDR3 here is CASKDQRLSDTQYF. CDR3 coding DNA: TGTGCCAGCAAAGACCAGCGGCTCAGCGATACGCAGTATTTT. Combining the CDR3 with reference TRBV19 and TRBJ2-3 gives the whole variable domain DGGITQSPKYLFRKEGQNVTLSCEQNLNHDAMYWYRQDPGQGLRLIYYSQIVNDFQKGDIAEGYSVSREKKESFPLTVTSAQKNPTAFYLCASKDQRLSDTQYFGPGTRLTVL.

This clonotype has ten or more counts. The chain couples TRBV20-1 to TRBJ1-1; D gene unclear. Per germline, CDR1 DFQATT and CDR2 SNEGSKA (reference sequence). The length of the CDR3 is 13 residues. V lost 5 bases, J lost 1 base, and 11 bases lay in between. CDR3 DNA sequence: TGCAGTGCTCCCAAGACAAGGAACACTGAAGCTTTCTTT. This codes for CSAPKTRNTEAFF.

The sample holds many counts of this clonotype. The V gene is TRBV7-2, the J gene TRBJ1-1; D not certain. V was cut by 2 bases and J by 0 bases, with 10 bases left in between. The CDR3 spans 15 residues. Germline CDR1 SGHTA, CDR2 FQGNSA. CDR3 DNA sequence: TGTGCCAGCAGCTTAAAGATGGCTGTGAACACTGAAGCTTTCTTT. Amino acids: CASSLKMAVNTEAFF. Drawing the rest from reference TRBV7-2 and TRBJ1-1, the complete variable domain is GAGVSQSPSNKVTEKGKDVELRCDPISGHTALYWYRQSLGQGLEFLIYFQGNSAPDKSGLPSDRFSAERTGGSVSTLTIQRTQQEDSAVYLCASSLKMAVNTEAFFGQGTRLTVV.

The sample holds many counts of this clonotype. This chain connects TRBV7-2 to TRBJ2-5; D is unresolved. The CDR3 loop spans 10 amino acids. Germline CDR1 reads SGHTA; CDR2 reads FQGNSA. V gave up 8 bases and J gave up 7 bases, with 8 bases separating them. The CDR3 region has the DNA TGTGCCAGCGGGTACGGGACCCAGTACTTC. Translating it yields CASGYGTQYF.

This clonotype showed up just once. A much larger clone lies one base from this, so it may be a read error. J is TRBJ2-3 and V is TRBV14, with unresolved D. The CDR3 has 13 amino acids. Germline lookup yields CDR1 SGHDN and CDR2 FVKESK. In nucleotides, the CDR3 is TGTGCCAGCAGCCAATCAATGGCAGATATGCAGTATTTT. It specifies CASSQSMADMQYF.